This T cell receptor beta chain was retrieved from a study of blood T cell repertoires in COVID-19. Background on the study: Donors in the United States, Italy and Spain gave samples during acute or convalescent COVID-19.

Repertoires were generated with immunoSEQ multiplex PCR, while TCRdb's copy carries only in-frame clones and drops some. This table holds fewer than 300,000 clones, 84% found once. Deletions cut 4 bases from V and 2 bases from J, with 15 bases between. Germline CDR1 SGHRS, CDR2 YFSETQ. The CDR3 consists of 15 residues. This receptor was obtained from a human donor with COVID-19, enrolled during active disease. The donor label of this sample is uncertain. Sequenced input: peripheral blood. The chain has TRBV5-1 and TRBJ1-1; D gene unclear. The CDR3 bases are TGCGCCAGCAGCCCCTTTGCGCCGTCTAACACTGAAGCTTTCTTT. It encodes CASSPFAPSNTEAFF.